These 27 T cell receptor beta chains share one sample of origin, sequenced in a study of T cell responses to AZD1222 COVID-19 vaccine. Generated by immunoSEQ multiplex PCR, the TCRdb table keeps only in-frame clones and is missing some. The table shows 100,000 to 150,000 clones, with less than 95% occurring only once. The source material was peripheral blood, sampled on day 0 of MenACWY control vaccination. The receptors originated from an adult in good health.

V usage is TRBV4-3 and J usage is TRBJ2-1; 9 bases match TRBD2. With 1 base clipped from V and 0 bases from J, the junction kept 19 bases outside the gene matches. Germline CDR1 is LGHNA and CDR2 is YSLEER. This CDR3 is 22 amino acids long. The CDR3 DNA reads TGCGCCAGCAGCCAAGGAGTTTTTACAGGCGGGGGGGAAGTAAGCTCCTACAATGAGCAGTTCTTC. Its protein product is CASSQGVFTGGGEVSSYNEQFF.

Here the CDR3 DNA reads TGTGCCAGCAGTTTAAGGGGGGCGACCCAGTACTTC. Protein: CASSLRGATQYF. The V and J genes are TRBV28 and TRBJ2-5; D may be TRBD1 or TRBD2 (6 bases each). The CDR3 totals 12 residues. The germline V and J ends were trimmed by 2 bases and 7 bases, with 8 bases remaining between them. In germline, CDR1 is MDHEN, CDR2 SYDVKM.

The CDR3 protein is CASRQTADTQYF. The DNA for the CDR3 is TGTGCCAGCAGACAGACAGCCGATACGCAGTATTTT. The genes are TRBV12-3 or TRBV12-4 and TRBJ2-3; maybe TRBD1 (5 bases). V was cut by 6 bases and J by 6 bases, with 10 bases left in between. This CDR3 has 12 residues.

The chain is built from TRBV10-1 and TRBJ2-1; D is unclear. This CDR3 is 13 amino acids long. V was clipped by 2 bases and J by 2 bases, with 4 bases between them. CDR1 WNHNN and CDR2 SYGVQD come from the germline V gene (reference sequence). DNA for the CDR3: TGCGCCAGCAGTGAGACAGCCTACAATGAGCAGTTCTTC. This codes for CASSETAYNEQFF.

The genes are TRBV2 and TRBJ2-7, with 8 nucleotides matching TRBD1. Unmatched junction bases numbered 1, after V lost 6 bases and J lost 6 bases. Germline CDR1 and CDR2: SNHLY and FYNNEI. The CDR3 loop spans 11 amino acids. CDR3 region: CASRGTGEQYF. CDR3 DNA sequence: TGTGCCAGCAGGGGGACAGGCGAGCAGTACTTC. Supplemented by reference TRBV2 and TRBJ2-7, the full variable domain reads EPEVTQTPSHQVTQMGQEVILRCVPISNHLYFYWYRQILGQKVEFLVSFYNNEISEKSEIFDDQFSVERPDGSNFTLKIRSTKLEDSAMYFCASRGTGEQYFGPGTRLTVT.

The chain links TRBV27 to TRBJ1-2, with 9 bases lining up with TRBD1. Looked up from germline, CDR1 is MNHEY and CDR2 is SMNVEV (reference sequence). The CDR3 is 15 residues long. With V trimmed by 0 bases and J by 4 bases, 3 bases remained unmatched. The CDR3 nucleotides read TGTGCCAGCAGTTTATCGAGACAGGGGGGCTATGGCTACACCTTC. Its protein is CASSLSRQGGYGYTF.

The CDR3 nucleotides are TGTGCCACCAGTGATCGACTAGCGGGGGACAATGAGCAGTTCTTC. Its protein is CATSDRLAGDNEQFF. This sequence joins TRBV24-1 and TRBJ2-1, with 12 bases aligning to TRBD2. The CDR3 extends over 15 amino acids. V shed 3 bases and J 5 bases; nucleotides not matched to a gene: 1. Germline lookup yields CDR1 KGHDR and CDR2 SFDVKD.

The chain recombines TRBV3-1 (or the pseudogene TRBV3-2) with TRBJ2-6; TRBD1 matches at 7 bases. The CDR3 loop spans 17 amino acids. The germline V gene encodes CDR1 LGHDT and CDR2 YNNKEL (reference sequence). The V segment lost 3 bases and the J segment 0 bases; nucleotides outside the gene matches: 5. In DNA form, the CDR3 reads TGTGCCAGCAGCCAGGGACAGCCCAGCTCTGGGGCCAACGTCCTGACTTTC. Translation: CASSQGQPSSGANVLTF.

The V call is TRBV20-1, the J call TRBJ2-1; 9 nucleotides align to TRBD2. Germline assignment: CDR1 DFQATT and CDR2 SNEGSKA (reference sequence). V shed 3 bases, J shed 1 base, and the junction held 13 bases outside the gene matches. The CDR3 extends over 18 amino acids. This CDR3 reads CSASVGLAGKGSYNEQFF. CDR3 sequence (DNA): TGCAGTGCTAGTGTAGGCCTAGCGGGGAAAGGTTCCTACAATGAGCAGTTCTTC.

The gene calls are TRBV6-5 and TRBJ2-7; D is possibly TRBD1 or TRBD2 (5 bases each). The V gene lost 9 bases and the J gene lost 3 bases, with 21 bases spanning the gap. Germline V gives CDR1 MNHEY, CDR2 SVGAGI. The CDR3 is 15 residues long. The CDR3 here is CASTAERTHNYEQYV. The DNA for the CDR3 is TGTGCCAGTACCGCTGAGCGGACACACAACTACGAGCAGTACGTC.

The V gene is TRBV14, the J gene TRBJ2-7, with TRBD1 matching over 10 bases. The CDR3 runs to 16 residues. Germline CDR1 SGHDN, CDR2 FVKESK. The V segment lost 5 bases and the J segment 2 bases; nucleotides outside the gene matches: 9. CDR3 nucleotide sequence: TGTGCCAGCAGCACCCCGGGACAGGGGAAAGCCTACGAGCAGTACTTC. This gives the protein CASSTPGQGKAYEQYF.

This clone was detected only once. This chain uses TRBV5-1 with TRBJ1-1, with D possibly being TRBD1 (5 bases). The CDR3 totals 15 residues. Germline CDR1 reads SGHRS; CDR2 reads YFSETQ. Trimming took off 0 bases at V and 0 bases at J, with 9 bases between the two ends. CDR3 sequence reads: CASSLEEGLNTEAFF. The CDR3, as DNA: TGCGCCAGCAGCTTGGAGGAGGGGCTGAACACTGAAGCTTTCTTT. Based on the CDR3 plus reference TRBV5-1 and TRBJ1-1, the full variable domain is KAGVTQTPRYLIKTRGQQVTLSCSPISGHRSVSWYQQTPGQGLQFLFEYFSETQRNKGNFPGRFSGRQFSNSRSEMNVSTLELGDSALYLCASSLEEGLNTEAFFGQGTRLTVV.

V usage is TRBV7-9 and J usage is TRBJ2-7; 8 nucleotides align to TRBD1. CDR3 length: 15 residues. CDR1 SEHNR and CDR2 FQNEAQ come from the germline V gene (reference sequence). Losses at the gene ends were 5 bases for V and 5 bases for J; bases not matched to a gene: 11. Here the CDR3 DNA reads TGTGCCAGCAGCCCACCCGGGTCAGGGGGCCACGAGCAGTACTTC. Translation gives CASSPPGSGGHEQYF. Full variable domain (outside the CDR3, taken from reference TRBV7-9 and TRBJ2-7): DTGVSQNPRHKITKRGQNVTFRCDPISEHNRLYWYRQTLGQGPEFLTYFQNEAQLEKSRLLSDRFSAERPKGSFSTLEIQRTEQGDSAMYLCASSPPGSGGHEQYFGPGTRLTVT.

The genes are TRBV7-9 and TRBJ1-4, with D maybe TRBD1 (6 bases). The V gene's germline CDR1 is SEHNR and CDR2 FQNEAQ (reference sequence). CDR3 length: 16 amino acids. Trimming took off 5 bases at V and 0 bases at J, with 13 bases between the two ends. CDR3 region: CASSPDRITTNEKLFF. CDR3 coding DNA: TGTGCCAGCAGCCCCGACAGGATAACAACTAATGAAAAACTGTTTTTT.

The gene calls are TRBV27 and TRBJ2-2; D is undetermined. The germline V and J ends were trimmed by 2 bases and 2 bases, with 0 bases remaining between them. CDR1 is MNHEY and CDR2 is SMNVEV in the germline V gene (reference sequence). The CDR3 runs 12 residues. The CDR3 spells CASSLNTGELFF. CDR3 coding DNA: TGTGCCAGCAGTTTAAACACCGGGGAGCTGTTTTTT.

V usage is TRBV27 and J usage is TRBJ2-7; TRBD1 matches at 8 bases. Looked up from germline, CDR1 is MNHEY and CDR2 is SMNVEV (reference sequence). Germline trimming cut 5 bases from V and 7 bases from J; bases unmatched to any gene: 7. This CDR3 contains 13 residues. The CDR3 is CASSPRQGWEQYF. CDR3 DNA sequence: TGTGCCAGCAGTCCCCGACAGGGGTGGGAGCAGTACTTC.

The chain couples TRBV6-5 to TRBJ1-4; possibly TRBD1 for D (6 bases). Germline CDR1 MNHEY, CDR2 SVGAGI. There are 15 residues in the CDR3. Deletions cut 5 bases from V and 3 bases from J, with 13 bases between. CDR3 DNA: TGTGCCAGCAGTCGAAGACGACAGGCTAATGAAAAACTGTTTTTT. Translation: CASSRRRQANEKLFF.

The chain recombines TRBV6-5 with TRBJ2-1; D gene uncertain. The CDR3 runs to 15 residues. V dropped 10 bases and J dropped 2 bases, with 18 bases sitting between them. Germline lookup yields CDR1 MNHEY and CDR2 SVGAGI. This chain's CDR3 is CATRLSSPTYNEQFF. Here the CDR3 DNA reads TGTGCCACCAGGCTCAGTAGTCCCACCTACAATGAGCAGTTCTTC.

V usage is TRBV28 and J usage is TRBJ1-1; possibly TRBD1 for D (6 bases). Germline V gene data show CDR1 as MDHEN and CDR2 as SYDVKM. V dropped 9 bases and J dropped 1 base, with 18 bases sitting between them. This CDR3 contains 15 residues. The CDR3 DNA sequence: TGTGCCAGTAAACAGGGCAAACGAGGGAACACTGAAGCTTTCTTT. As protein: CASKQGKRGNTEAFF.

This clone was observed a handful of times. Mismatch with germline at one junction end may stem from a read error. The chain links TRBV6-5 to TRBJ2-7; TRBD1 aligns across 8 bases. The CDR3 length is 14 residues. Per germline, CDR1 MNHEY and CDR2 SVGAGI. CDR3 nucleotide sequence: TGTGCCAGCACTTACGGGGCAGGGGGCTGGGAGCAGTACTTC. It codes for CASTYGAGGWEQYF.

In regard to this clone: Relative to the germline gene, one junction end is altered; a read error may explain this. The rearrangement uses TRBV3-1 (or the pseudogene TRBV3-2) and TRBJ2-1, with D possibly being TRBD1 (6 bases). The germline gives CDR1 LGHDT, CDR2 YNNKEL (reference sequence). The CDR3 loop spans 15 amino acids. The CDR3 here is CASSQVAGTRFHGVF. The CDR3 coding sequence is TGTGCCAGCAGCCAAGTAGCCGGGACACGGTTCCATGGGGTCTTC.

The rearrangement links TRBV28 to TRBJ2-1, with 10 bases identical to TRBD1. The CDR3 spans 21 residues. Germline loops: CDR1 MDHEN, CDR2 SYDVKM. With V trimmed by 5 bases and J by 6 bases, 25 bases remained unmatched. CDR3 in DNA: TGTGCCAGCAGTCCAATGACCCGGGACAGGGGAGTGGTGGGAGGGCCCAATGAGCAGTTCTTC. It specifies CASSPMTRDRGVVGGPNEQFF. Variable domain in full (rest from reference TRBV28 and TRBJ2-1): DVKVTQSSRYLVKRTGEKVFLECVQDMDHENMFWYRQDPGLGLRLIYFSYDVKMKEKGDIPEGYSVSREKKERFSLILESASTNQTSMYLCASSPMTRDRGVVGGPNEQFFGPGTRLTVL.

This chain joins TRBV10-3 and TRBJ2-1; D is undetermined. The CDR3 contains 13 residues. CDR1 and CDR2 (germline): ENHRY, SYGVKD. V lost 2 bases, J lost 10 bases, and 12 bases lay in between. The DNA of the CDR3 is TGTGCCATCAGTGAGACCAGCCCTAGGGAGCAGTTCTTC. Translating it yields CAISETSPREQFF.

The V and J genes are TRBV12-5 and TRBJ2-3; tentatively, D is TRBD1 (8 bases). CDR1 is LGHNT, CDR2 FRNRAP, per germline. This CDR3 comprises 15 residues. V lost 1 base, J lost 4 bases, and 12 bases lay in between. CDR3 in DNA: TGTGCTAGTGGTTTGGACAGGGGGAGGGCAGATACGCAGTATTTT. Its translation is CASGLDRGRADTQYF.

This clone was counted once. The chain uses TRBV6-5 and TRBJ2-7; TRBD1 might be the D (7 bases). There are 12 residues in the CDR3. V shed 7 bases and J shed 7 bases, with 14 bases lying between them. The V gene's germline CDR1 is MNHEY and CDR2 SVGAGI. The CDR3 is CASTNQGGEQYV. The CDR3 DNA is TGTGCCAGCACCAATCAGGGGGGTGAGCAGTACGTC.

This chain links TRBV28 with TRBJ2-6; D perhaps matches TRBD2 (7 bases). Germline V gene sequence: CDR1 MDHEN, CDR2 SYDVKM. The V end was cut by 2 bases, the J end by 1 base, with 15 bases between. The length of the CDR3 is 18 residues. This CDR3 reads CASSLVGRGGSGANVLTF. The CDR3 nucleotides read TGTGCCAGCAGTTTAGTAGGCAGGGGAGGGTCTGGGGCCAACGTCCTGACTTTC.

The gene calls are TRBV6-2 or TRBV6-3 and TRBJ2-1; D is unresolved. Trimming removed 5 bases from V and 12 bases from J, with 14 bases in between. CDR3 length: 12 residues. CDR1 and CDR2 (germline): MNHEY, SVGEGT. The CDR3 bases are TGTGCCAGCAGTCAGGCAAGTTTCGGGCAGTTCTTC. Translated: CASSQASFGQFF.